This T cell receptor (beta chain) comes out of a study of shared clonotypes between healthy human individuals. Study-wide points: Naive subsets generally had larger estimated richness than memory subsets.

V was clipped by 2 bases and J by 2 bases; unmatched bases: 2. The CDR3 runs to 15 residues. Germline V gene data show CDR1 as MGHDK and CDR2 as SYGVNS. With regard to this clone: As yet, its antigen is unknown.

Data came from immunoSEQ multiplex PCR; TCRdb stores just in-frame clones and leaves some out. The table records roughly 1,100,000 clones, roughly 80% of them present only once. This TCR derives from a man between 18 and 29 years old in good health. The sample comprised memory CD4+ T cells sorted from blood. This sample's subset: CD45RA-negative fraction. V usage is TRBV25-1 and J usage is TRBJ2-1, with TRBD2 matching over 8 bases. CDR3 in amino acids: CASSEPGGAYNEQFF. CDR3 sequence (DNA): TGTGCCAGCAGTGAACCCGGGGGGGCCTACAATGAGCAGTTCTTC.